The 30 T cell receptor beta chains listed next were all sequenced from one sample in a study of early T cells in non-severe SARS-CoV-2 infection. MiXCR, applied by TCRdb to the 5' RACE reads, yields one record per CDR3 protein. Here the sample spans more than 55,000 distinct CDR3 sequences, 12% being singletons. Specimen: whole blood. These receptors all come from an adult who was a healthcare worker with PCR-confirmed SARS-CoV-2 infection or an uninfected control (not recorded which).

This clonotype showed up just a few times. This chain links TRBV29-1 with TRBJ2-5, with D hard to call. V lost 6 bases to trimming and J lost 0 bases, with 11 bases between them. Germline CDR1 is SQVTM and CDR2 is ANQGSEA. This CDR3 is built from 13 residues. CDR3 sequence (DNA): TGCAGCGTCGATGGGCAAAACCAAGAGACCCAGTACTTC. It encodes CSVDGQNQETQYF.

This clonotype was seen at least ten times. The chain recombines TRBV11-3 with TRBJ2-1; TRBD2 agrees at 16 bases. This CDR3 region has 15 residues. Germline assignment: CDR1 SGHNT and CDR2 YENEEA. The V segment lost 5 bases and the J segment 7 bases; nucleotides outside the gene matches: 2. CDR3 protein: CASSQGLAGGNEQFF. CDR3 in DNA: TGTGCCAGCAGCCAGGGACTAGCGGGGGGGAATGAGCAGTTCTTC.

This clonotype came up many times. The J gene is TRBJ2-1, the V gene TRBV2; 8 bases match TRBD2. This CDR3 comprises 14 residues. Germline V lookup: CDR1 SNHLY, CDR2 FYNNEI. J was trimmed by 5 bases and V by 6 bases; bases with no gene match: 6. The CDR3 DNA sequence: TGTGCCAGCAGATTAGCGGGGTTAGACAATGAGCAGTTCTTC. This sequence encodes CASRLAGLDNEQFF.

This clonotype was detected ten times or more. The chain joins TRBV11-2 to TRBJ2-7; D remains ambiguous. This CDR3 spans 12 amino acids. Trimming took off 4 bases at V and 0 bases at J, with 4 bases between the two ends. Germline-derived CDR1 and CDR2 are SGHAT and FQNNGV. The CDR3, as DNA: TGTGCCAGCAGCTCGGGCTCCTACGAGCAGTACTTC. It specifies CASSSGSYEQYF.

The gene calls are TRBV9 and TRBJ2-3; the D is unclear. Deletions cut 4 bases from V and 3 bases from J, with 18 bases between. Germline V CDR1 and CDR2: SGDLS, YYNGEE. The CDR3 has 16 residues. CDR3 sequence reads: CASSLASTWSTDTQYF. The CDR3 bases are TGTGCCAGCAGCTTAGCCTCGACTTGGAGTACAGATACGCAGTATTTT.

This clonotype was seen many times. The J gene is TRBJ2-1, the V gene TRBV20-1; D uncertain. The germline V gene encodes CDR1 DFQATT and CDR2 SNEGSKA (reference sequence). The CDR3 has 15 amino acids. Trimming left V 5 bases short and J 0 bases short, with 14 bases between. CDR3 sequence reads: CSAGSAQSSYNEQFF. The CDR3 DNA sequence: TGCAGTGCTGGTTCGGCCCAGAGCTCCTACAATGAGCAGTTCTTC.

The chain combines TRBV30 with TRBJ1-3; D is unresolved. CDR1 GTSNPN and CDR2 SVGIG come from the germline V gene (reference sequence). CDR3 size: 14 residues. Here the CDR3 DNA reads TGTGCTTACGCGGTGTGGGCTGCTGGAAACACCATATATTTT. Its translation: CAYAVWAAGNTIYF.

This clonotype was counted many times. The chain couples TRBV12-5 to TRBJ2-1, with 9 positions matching TRBD1. J lost 8 bases, V lost 2 bases, and 13 bases had no gene match. The CDR3 is made up of 17 amino acids. Germline V gives CDR1 LGHNT, CDR2 FRNRAP. The CDR3 DNA reads as TGTGCTAGTGGTTTGACCGGACAGGGGAGCTTCTCGCATGAGCAGTTCTTC. Protein product: CASGLTGQGSFSHEQFF.

The table lists this clonotype with many counts. CDR3 in amino acids: CSVGTGTEQYF. The CDR3 nucleotides are TGCAGCGTGGGGACAGGGACCGAGCAGTACTTC. The chain joins TRBV29-1 to TRBJ2-7; 9 bases align to TRBD1. Looked up from germline, CDR1 is SQVTM and CDR2 is ANQGSEA. The CDR3 is 11 residues long. The J segment lost 6 bases and the V segment lost 6 bases, leaving 3 bases of the junction unmatched.

The genes are TRBV28 and TRBJ2-1, with TRBD2 matching 9 bases. Germline assignment: CDR1 MDHEN and CDR2 SYDVKM. The V gene end was trimmed by 7 bases and the J gene end by 9 bases; junction bases not matched to a gene: 7. The length of the CDR3 is 13 residues. CDR3 DNA sequence: TGTGCCAGCACCGGGACTAGCTATTTTGAGCAGTTCTTC. This encodes CASTGTSYFEQFF.

The count of this clonotype is one. A single base separates this from a much larger clone, so it may be a read error. CDR3 residues: CASSETSGGTEAFF. For the CDR3, the DNA is TGTGCCAGCTCAGAGACGTCAGGGGGGACTGAAGCTTTCTTT. This chain joins TRBV18 and TRBJ1-1; TRBD1 matches 7 bases. The germline gives CDR1 KGHSH, CDR2 LQKENI. The CDR3 sequence is 14 residues long. J gave up 5 bases and V 5 bases, and 8 bases lay outside the gene matches. Based on the CDR3 plus reference TRBV18 and TRBJ1-1, the full variable domain is NAGVMQNPRHLVRRRGQEARLRCSPMKGHSHVYWYRQLPEEGLKFMVYLQKENIIDESGMPKERFSAEFPKEGPSILRIQQVVRGDSAAYFCASSETSGGTEAFFGQGTRLTVV.

The chain is built from TRBV20-1 and TRBJ2-7; 10 nucleotides align to TRBD1. CDR1 and CDR2 from the germline V gene are DFQATT and SNEGSKA (reference sequence). This CDR3 comprises 16 residues. After removal of 2 bases from V and 6 bases from J, the junction contained 13 bases not matched to a gene. CDR3 residues: CSARPFQRQGAGEQYF. In DNA form, the CDR3 reads TGCAGTGCTAGACCCTTTCAGAGACAGGGGGCCGGCGAGCAGTACTTC.

This clonotype was counted between two and nine times. The chain couples TRBV30 to TRBJ2-7, with TRBD1 identical over 7 bases. With 3 bases clipped from V and 1 base from J, the junction kept 3 bases outside the gene matches. Germline lookup yields CDR1 GTSNPN and CDR2 SVGIG (reference sequence). This CDR3 is built from 13 residues. The CDR3, as DNA: TGTGCCTGGAGCCAGGGACAGTCCTACGAGCAGTACTTC. Amino acid sequence: CAWSQGQSYEQYF.

This clonotype has just a few counts. The V and J genes are TRBV2 and TRBJ1-1; TRBD1 matches 9 bases. V lost 3 bases and J lost 8; bases outside the gene matches: 7. The germline gives CDR1 SNHLY, CDR2 FYNNEI. CDR3 length equals 14 residues. CDR3 sequence: CASSEDIGTGEAFF. As DNA, the CDR3 is TGTGCCAGCAGTGAGGATATTGGGACAGGGGAAGCTTTCTTT.

This chain connects TRBV10-3 to TRBJ2-1; 8 bases align to TRBD2. The CDR3 is 16 amino acids. The germline V gene has CDR1 ENHRY and CDR2 SYGVKD. The J segment lost 0 bases and the V segment lost 6 bases, leaving 7 bases of the junction unmatched. The chain's CDR3 is CAIRLTSGNSYNEQFF. CDR3 DNA: TGTGCCATCAGGTTAACTAGCGGAAACTCCTACAATGAGCAGTTCTTC.

This clonotype has more than one count but fewer than ten. The rearrangement joins TRBV7-8 to TRBJ1-3; a weak D match, TRBD1 (5 bases). CDR1 is SGHVS, CDR2 FQNEAQ, per germline. This CDR3 has 18 residues. Between the trimmed V and J ends, which lost 4 bases and 4 bases, there was a span of 23 bases. The CDR3 coding sequence is TGTGCCAGCAGCTCCCGGCCCCGGGGCCCTTCGTCAGGAAACACCATATATTTT. Protein: CASSSRPRGPSSGNTIYF.

This clonotype was observed many times. This rearrangement joins TRBV6-5 to TRBJ2-1; a possible D gene is TRBD2 (5 bases). Germline V lookup: CDR1 MNHEY, CDR2 SVGAGI. The V end was cut by 0 bases, the J end by 6 bases, with 9 bases between. There are 14 residues in the CDR3. The CDR3 nucleotides are TGTGCCAGCAGTTACTCGAACGCGGGCAATGAGCAGTTCTTC. Translating gives CASSYSNAGNEQFF.

Ten or more counts support this clonotype. This chain uses TRBV2 with TRBJ1-6; D is ambiguous. V was shortened by 6 bases and J by 6 bases, with 6 bases between the two germline ends. This CDR3 comprises 12 residues. CDR1 and CDR2 from the germline V gene are SNHLY and FYNNEI. CDR3 amino acids: CASRYTNSPLHF. The DNA for the CDR3 is TGTGCCAGCAGATACACTAATTCACCCCTCCACTTT.

By share, this clonotype counts as medium-sized. The rearrangement links TRBV15 to TRBJ1-5; D unclear. V was clipped by 0 bases and J by 8 bases, with 23 bases between them. Germline V gene sequence: CDR1 LNHNV, CDR2 YYDKDF (reference sequence). The CDR3 sequence is 18 residues long. The CDR3, as DNA: TGTGCCACCAGCAGAGACAACAACGACCTTGGACGTTTGGAGCCCCAGCATTTT. Translation: CATSRDNNDLGRLEPQHF.

The chain uses TRBV20-1 and TRBJ2-7; maybe TRBD2 (7 bases). The CDR3 sequence is 13 residues long. The V and J ends lost 3 bases and 6 bases respectively, with 15 bases between them. Germline V lookup: CDR1 DFQATT, CDR2 SNEGSKA (reference sequence). The CDR3 sequence: CSASGRGGREQYF. The CDR3 region has the DNA TGCAGTGCTAGTGGCAGGGGAGGGCGCGAGCAGTACTTC.

This clonotype has ten or more counts. This chain joins TRBV11-2 and TRBJ2-7; tentative D call: TRBD1 (6 bases). Germline CDR1 and CDR2: SGHAT and FQNNGV. V lost 5 bases and J lost 8, with 19 bases in between. CDR3 length: 14 amino acids. Written as DNA, the CDR3 is TGTGCCAGCAGCAACAGGGTTTTAGGTGATCAGCAGTACTTC. Amino acids: CASSNRVLGDQQYF.

In its sample, this clonotype was seen many times. The chain combines TRBV6-5 with TRBJ2-3; 9 bases are shared with TRBD2. The trim removed 2 bases at V and 4 bases at J, leaving 22 bases unmatched. CDR1 MNHEY and CDR2 SVGAGI come from the germline V gene. CDR3 length: 21 amino acids. CDR3 loop: CASSYGFDVLSGRGGSDTQYF. CDR3 in DNA: TGTGCCAGCAGTTACGGGTTTGACGTTTTGTCTGGGCGGGGGGGCTCAGATACGCAGTATTTT.

The V call is TRBV20-1, the J call TRBJ2-7; TRBD1 is a possible D gene (6 bases). The germline V gene has CDR1 DFQATT and CDR2 SNEGSKA (reference sequence). V lost 3 bases and J lost 4, with 13 bases in between. The CDR3 runs to 13 residues. This CDR3 is CSARYGTGYEQYF. CDR3 nucleotides: TGCAGTGCTAGGTACGGAACAGGGTACGAGCAGTACTTC.

This clonotype was seen many times. The genes are TRBV6-2 or TRBV6-3 and TRBJ2-1; maybe TRBD1 (6 bases). The CDR3 loop spans 16 amino acids. V lost 2 bases and J lost 2, with 13 bases in between. The germline CDR1 and CDR2 sequences are MNHEY and SVGEGT. CDR3 bases: TGTGCCAGCAGTTACAGACAGGAGCCCACCTACAATGAGCAGTTCTTC. Protein product: CASSYRQEPTYNEQFF.

This clonotype is labeled medium-sized. The chain recombines TRBV20-1 with TRBJ1-1, with a weak D call TRBD1 (5 bases). Germline V gives CDR1 DFQATT, CDR2 SNEGSKA (reference sequence). This CDR3 region has 14 residues. V gave up 3 bases and J gave up 5 bases, with 16 bases separating them. CDR3 DNA: TGCAGTGCTAGGTCAGGGTACGGTAATACTGAAGCTTTCTTT. It yields the protein CSARSGYGNTEAFF.

This clonotype was counted many times. This chain uses TRBV2 with TRBJ2-2, with D unresolved. Germline V gives CDR1 SNHLY, CDR2 FYNNEI. The V and J ends lost 7 bases and 5 bases respectively, with 11 bases between them. The CDR3 is 13 amino acids. CDR3: CASTRTRTGELFF. For the CDR3, the DNA is TGTGCCAGCACCCGGACCCGAACCGGGGAGCTGTTTTTT.

V and J are TRBV12-3 or TRBV12-4 and TRBJ1-1; 7 bases agree with TRBD1. Losses at the gene ends were 5 bases for V and 4 bases for J; bases not matched to a gene: 7. CDR3 size: 14 residues. CDR3 sequence: CASSPYSGGTEAFF. The DNA of the CDR3 is TGTGCCAGCAGTCCTTATTCAGGGGGCACTGAAGCTTTCTTT.

This clonotype has ten or more counts. The chain carries TRBV14 and TRBJ1-5; D gene ambiguous. This CDR3 is built from 13 residues. Germline assignment: CDR1 SGHDN and CDR2 FVKESK. V lost 0 bases to trimming and J lost 5 bases, with 5 bases between them. The CDR3: CASSQDPDQPQHF. DNA for the CDR3: TGTGCCAGCAGCCAAGATCCGGATCAGCCCCAGCATTTT.

This clonotype was observed at least ten times. The chain is built from TRBV6-6 and TRBJ1-4; D unclear. V was clipped by 2 bases and J by 4 bases, with 11 bases between them. Germline-derived CDR1 and CDR2 are MNHNY and SVGAGI (reference sequence). This CDR3 is built from 15 residues. The CDR3: CASSYQYSDNEKLFF. Here the CDR3 DNA reads TGTGCCAGCAGTTACCAGTACAGCGATAATGAAAAACTGTTTTTT.

This clonotype was seen a handful of times. The V gene is TRBV3-1, the J gene TRBJ1-2, with unresolved D. CDR3 size: 14 residues. CDR1 is LGHDT, CDR2 YNNKEL, per germline (reference sequence). Trimming removed 1 base at V and 2 bases at J, with 8 bases between. The CDR3 DNA is TGTGCCAGCAGCCAAGGCAACGGAAACTATGGCTACACCTTC. This sequence encodes CASSQGNGNYGYTF. Filled out from reference TRBV3-1 and TRBJ1-2, the complete variable domain reads DTAVSQTPKYLVTQMGNDKSIKCEQNLGHDTMYWYKQDSKKFLKIMFSYNNKELIINETVPNRFSPKSPDKAHLNLHINSLELGDSAVYFCASSQGNGNYGYTFGSGTRLTVV.